The 24 T cell receptor beta chains reported below all come from one sample, sequenced in a study of blood T cells in healthy people across ages. Together with a sample-barcoded 5' primer, a J-beta primer mix was included in a second PCR lasting roughly 6 to 12 cycles. MiXCR was run by TCRdb on the 5' RACE reads, yielding one entry per CDR3 protein. The repertoire holds about 730,000 distinct CDR3 sequences, with approximately 43% as singletons. The specimen sequenced was blood. These receptors came from a woman aged 60-70 years in good health.

The chain employs TRBV20-1 and TRBJ1-2; 8 bases are a match to TRBD1. This CDR3 is 15 amino acids long. Germline CDR1 DFQATT, CDR2 SNEGSKA (reference sequence). V shed 4 bases and J 5 bases; nucleotides not matched to a gene: 12. CDR3: CSAMDRVTPPYGYTF. The CDR3 nucleotides are TGCAGTGCTATGGACAGGGTCACTCCCCCGTATGGCTACACCTTC.

In its sample, this clonotype was seen many times. This chain links TRBV7-2 with TRBJ1-2; 9 nucleotides line up with TRBD1. With 0 bases clipped from V and 5 bases from J, the junction kept 4 bases outside the gene matches. The CDR3 spans 15 residues. Per the germline V gene, CDR1 is SGHTA and CDR2 is FQGNSA. In DNA, the CDR3 is TGTGCCAGCAGCTTAGCGGGACAGGGCTCGTATGGCTACACCTTC. Translating it yields CASSLAGQGSYGYTF.

The V and J genes are TRBV7-2 and TRBJ1-2, with D possibly being TRBD1 (6 bases). CDR3 size: 14 residues. The V gene's germline CDR1 is SGHTA and CDR2 FQGNSA. Trimming stripped 5 bases from V and 4 bases from J, with 14 bases between. CDR3 nucleotide sequence: TGTGCCAGCAGCAACCGACAGGCCTTCTATGGCTACACCTTC. This sequence encodes CASSNRQAFYGYTF.

The CDR3 protein is CASSLAQMNTEAFF. The CDR3 bases are TGTGCCAGCAGCTTAGCCCAAATGAACACTGAAGCTTTCTTT. The genes are TRBV11-1 and TRBJ1-1; D is unresolved. Germline V gene sequence: CDR1 SGHAT, CDR2 FQDESV (reference sequence). The CDR3 loop spans 14 amino acids. Trimming removed 0 bases at V and 0 bases at J, with 5 bases between.

This chain connects TRBV7-3 to TRBJ2-5; possibly TRBD1 for D (6 bases). The length of the CDR3 is 15 residues. Trimming stripped 5 bases from V and 5 bases from J, with 18 bases between. Germline V lookup: CDR1 SGHTA, CDR2 FQGTGA. CDR3 amino acids: CASSSTGHGVETQYF. The CDR3 bases are TGTGCCAGCAGCAGCACGGGACACGGAGTGGAGACCCAGTACTTC.

This clonotype was counted only a few times. V gene TRBV30 combines with J gene TRBJ2-3; the D gene is possibly TRBD1 (5 bases). The germline CDR1 and CDR2 sequences are GTSNPN and SVGIG (reference sequence). CDR3 size: 14 residues. Trimming pared 0 bases from V and 1 base from J, leaving 8 bases between. The CDR3 DNA follows: TGTGCCTGGAGTGTACAGGCGGGCACAGATACGCAGTATTTT. Residues: CAWSVQAGTDTQYF.

The chain combines TRBV20-1 with TRBJ1-2; a possible D gene is TRBD1 (6 bases). Germline loops: CDR1 DFQATT, CDR2 SNEGSKA (reference sequence). Trimming shortened V by 3 bases and J by 4 bases, and 15 bases separated the two germline ends. This CDR3 spans 14 amino acids. The CDR3 coding sequence is TGCAGTGCTAGCGGCCTACAGGGCGGCTATGGCTACACCTTC. This encodes CSASGLQGGYGYTF.

This clonotype has only one observation. V and J are TRBV28 and TRBJ2-1; tentative D call: TRBD2 (5 bases). Deletions cut 4 bases from V and 0 bases from J, with 19 bases between. Looked up from germline, CDR1 is MDHEN and CDR2 is SYDVKM. CDR3 length: 18 amino acids. CDR3 sequence reads: CASSSRFQAESSYNEQFF. The CDR3 region has the DNA TGTGCCAGCAGTTCCCGATTTCAAGCGGAAAGCTCCTACAATGAGCAGTTCTTC.

Written as DNA, the CDR3 is TGTGCCAGCAGCCAAGTTGGAGGCGGGACAGATACGCAGTATTTT. Translated: CASSQVGGGTDTQYF. The chain recombines TRBV3-1 with TRBJ2-3; D is perhaps TRBD2 (5 bases). Trimming left V 1 base short and J 3 bases short, with 11 bases between. Germline values: CDR1 LGHDT, CDR2 YNNKEL (reference sequence). The CDR3 is made up of 15 amino acids.

The V call is TRBV7-6, the J call TRBJ2-3; D perhaps matches TRBD2 (5 bases). V lost 2 bases to trimming and J lost 2 bases, with 11 bases between them. CDR3 length equals 15 residues. Germline V lookup: CDR1 SGHVS, CDR2 FNYEAQ. For the CDR3, the DNA is TGTGCCAGCAGCTTAACGGGGATTTTCACAGATACGCAGTATTTT. It is translated as CASSLTGIFTDTQYF.

The chain couples TRBV24-1 to TRBJ2-7; TRBD2 matches at 13 bases. Germline CDR1 KGHDR, CDR2 SFDVKD. CDR3 length: 17 amino acids. The trim removed 12 bases at V and 2 bases at J, leaving 15 bases unmatched. The CDR3 DNA reads as TGTGCCCCACCCGGGACTAGCGGGACCGGAGGTCCCTACGAGCAGTACTTC. The encoded protein is CAPPGTSGTGGPYEQYF.

In this sample, this clonotype turned up a few times. This chain links TRBV2 with TRBJ2-4, with D unresolved. The end of the DNA fits TRBJ2-7 better, so the J call may be wrong. Looked up from germline, CDR1 is SNHLY and CDR2 is FYNNEI. The CDR3 totals 14 residues. CDR3 in amino acids: CASSEAHRDYEQYF. As DNA, the CDR3 is TGTGCCAGCAGTGAAGCGCATAGGGACTACGAGCAGTACTTC.

The chain couples TRBV3-1 to TRBJ1-2, with D hard to call. V lost 4 bases and J lost 4, with 7 bases in between. The germline gives CDR1 LGHDT, CDR2 YNNKEL (reference sequence). The length of the CDR3 is 12 residues. The CDR3 spells CASSPSGYGYTF. The CDR3 bases are TGTGCCAGCAGCCCATCTGGCTATGGCTACACCTTC.

The chain links TRBV6-5 to TRBJ1-3; D remains ambiguous. The germline CDR1 and CDR2 sequences are MNHEY and SVGAGI. CDR3 length: 14 residues. The V end was cut by 8 bases, the J end by 2 bases, with 13 bases between. CDR3 residues: CASQGQMPGNTIYF. The CDR3 coding sequence is TGTGCCAGCCAAGGGCAGATGCCTGGAAACACCATATATTTT.

This clonotype appeared a few times. The rearrangement joins TRBV2 to TRBJ2-3; the match to TRBD2 covers 9 bases. The CDR3 loop spans 15 amino acids. CDR1 is SNHLY and CDR2 is FYNNEI in the germline V gene. V lost 6 bases and J lost 2; bases outside the gene matches: 6. The CDR3 coding sequence is TGTGCCAGCAGCCCCCTAGCGGGAATCACAGATACGCAGTATTTT. Its protein product is CASSPLAGITDTQYF.

The chain links TRBV28 to TRBJ1-5; D gene ambiguous. V gave up 7 bases and J gave up 4 bases, with 8 bases separating them. CDR3 length equals 12 residues. Germline V gene lookup returns CDR1 MDHEN and CDR2 SYDVKM. As DNA, the CDR3 is TGTGCCAGCAAATCCGGGAATCAGCCCCAGCATTTT. This gives the protein CASKSGNQPQHF.

This clonotype was seen a single time. The V call is TRBV13, the J call TRBJ2-5; 9 bases align to TRBD1. V shed 1 base and J 0 bases; nucleotides not matched to a gene: 6. Germline CDR1 reads PRHDT; CDR2 reads FYEKMQ (reference sequence). This CDR3 region has 17 residues. CDR3 in DNA: TGTGCCAGCAGCTTAGCTCCTGACAGGGGGTACCAAGAGACCCAGTACTTC. It specifies CASSLAPDRGYQETQYF.

As DNA, the CDR3 is TGCAGTGCTAGAGACGCTGACGCATCCCCCTCCTACGAGCAGTACTTC. This encodes CSARDADASPSYEQYF. This chain joins TRBV20-1 and TRBJ2-7; D call uncertain. This CDR3 has 16 residues. V was cut by 0 bases and J by 0 bases, with 15 bases left in between. Germline CDR1 reads DFQATT; CDR2 reads SNEGSKA (reference sequence).

V gene TRBV20-1 combines with J gene TRBJ2-7; D is possibly TRBD1 or TRBD2 (5 bases each). CDR3 length: 14 amino acids. The germline CDR1 and CDR2 sequences are DFQATT and SNEGSKA (reference sequence). Trimming took off 3 bases at V and 2 bases at J, with 14 bases between the two ends. CDR3 amino acids: CSARTPGPPYEQYF. CDR3 nucleotide sequence: TGCAGTGCTAGGACCCCGGGGCCTCCCTACGAGCAGTACTTC.

The chain is built from TRBV20-1 and TRBJ2-7; D gene ambiguous. Per the germline V gene, CDR1 is DFQATT and CDR2 is SNEGSKA (reference sequence). Deletions cut 0 bases from V and 0 bases from J, with 18 bases between. The CDR3 is made up of 17 amino acids. Here the CDR3 reads CSARDPWAGQSSYEQYF. The CDR3 DNA reads as TGCAGTGCTAGAGATCCTTGGGCAGGCCAAAGCTCCTACGAGCAGTACTTC.

This chain uses TRBV7-9 with TRBJ2-7; 10 bases map to TRBD1. Looked up from germline, CDR1 is SEHNR and CDR2 is FQNEAQ (reference sequence). V trimming: 4 bases; J trimming: 5 bases; junction bases outside the gene matches: 8. The CDR3 covers 15 residues. CDR3 loop: CASSYRDRGLHEQYF. Written as DNA, the CDR3 is TGTGCCAGCAGCTACCGGGACAGGGGTCTCCACGAGCAGTACTTC.

There are a few counts of this clonotype. The J gene is TRBJ2-4, the V gene TRBV6-5; D is possibly TRBD2 (7 bases). The J call may be incorrect, as the DNA end agrees better with TRBJ2-5. CDR1 and CDR2 from the germline V gene are MNHEY and SVGAGI. This CDR3 has 14 residues. The CDR3 loop reads CASSLLAGAETQYF. The CDR3 region has the DNA TGTGCCAGCAGCCTCCTCGCGGGGGCGGAGACCCAGTACTTC.

The J gene is TRBJ2-2, the V gene TRBV20-1, with 8 bases fitting TRBD2. This CDR3 is built from 15 residues. Germline V gene data show CDR1 as DFQATT and CDR2 as SNEGSKA (reference sequence). J lost 5 bases, V lost 6 bases, and 11 bases had no gene match. DNA for the CDR3: TGCAGTGCCCAGGGAGGCGGGGGGCAGACCGGGGAGCTGTTTTTT. The encoded protein is CSAQGGGGQTGELFF.

This clonotype was observed a few times. The gene calls are TRBV7-6 and TRBJ2-1; D is undetermined. Germline CDR1 reads SGHVS; CDR2 reads FNYEAQ. The CDR3 spans 15 residues. V was shortened by 1 base and J by 4 bases, with 11 bases between the two germline ends. In DNA, the CDR3 is TGTGCCAGCAGCTTAGAAGTCTCGCAATACAATGAGCAGTTCTTC. Its protein product is CASSLEVSQYNEQFF.